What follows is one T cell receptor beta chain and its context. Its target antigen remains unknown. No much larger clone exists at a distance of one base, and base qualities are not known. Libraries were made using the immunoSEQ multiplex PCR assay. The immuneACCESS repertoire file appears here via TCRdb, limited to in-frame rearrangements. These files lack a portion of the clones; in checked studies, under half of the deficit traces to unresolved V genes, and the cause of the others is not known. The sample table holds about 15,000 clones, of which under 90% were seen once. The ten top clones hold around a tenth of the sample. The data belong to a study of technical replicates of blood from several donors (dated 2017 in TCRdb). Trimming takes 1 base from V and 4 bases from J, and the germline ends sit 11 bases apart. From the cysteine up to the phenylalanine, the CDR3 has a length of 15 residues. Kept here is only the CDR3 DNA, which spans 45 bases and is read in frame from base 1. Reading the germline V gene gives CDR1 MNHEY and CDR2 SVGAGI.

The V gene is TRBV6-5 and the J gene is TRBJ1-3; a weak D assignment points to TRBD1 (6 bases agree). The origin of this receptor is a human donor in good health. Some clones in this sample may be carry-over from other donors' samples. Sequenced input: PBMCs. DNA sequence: TGTGCCAGCAGTTACTACGGACAGTCCGGAAACACCATATATTTT. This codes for CASSYYGQSGNTIYF.